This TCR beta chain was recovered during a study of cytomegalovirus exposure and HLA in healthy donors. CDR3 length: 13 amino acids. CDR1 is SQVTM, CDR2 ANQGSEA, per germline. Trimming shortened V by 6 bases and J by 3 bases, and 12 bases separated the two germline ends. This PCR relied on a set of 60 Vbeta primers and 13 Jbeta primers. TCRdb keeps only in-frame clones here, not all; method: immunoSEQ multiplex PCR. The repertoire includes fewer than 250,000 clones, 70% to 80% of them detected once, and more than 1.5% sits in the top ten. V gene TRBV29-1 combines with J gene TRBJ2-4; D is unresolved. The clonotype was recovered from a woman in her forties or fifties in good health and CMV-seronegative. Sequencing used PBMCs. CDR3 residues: CSVLRDSKNIQYF. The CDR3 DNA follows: TGCAGCGTCTTGAGAGATAGCAAAAACATTCAGTACTTC.